The TCR beta chain described here comes from a study of OX40 agonist ivuxolimab in advanced cancers. As for the study in general: From roughly 20 to 90 years was the age range, with a mean of roughly 59 years, and about 83% were male.

Using immunoSEQ multiplex PCR, the repertoire was profiled, and TCRdb retains in-frame clones only, with some absent. The sample lists under 40,000 clones; about 74% were seen once. From germline, CDR1 is KGHSH and CDR2 LQKENI. The V and J ends lost 1 base and 5 bases, in that order; junction bases with no gene match: 9. The CDR3 runs to 17 residues. General study results and limits: Within 6 weeks, CD4+ and CD8+ blood T cells expanded clonally at 0.1 to 3.0 mg/kg. Normalized T-cell clonal expansion was also low in some nonresponders.

This clone was seen just once. Its antigen is unidentified. V and J are TRBV18 and TRBJ2-3, with 10 bases fitting TRBD2. Source: CD4+ or CD8+ T cells sorted from blood, taken in a trial of the OX40 agonist ivuxolimab. The clonotype was recovered from an adult with an advanced solid tumor such as melanoma, head and neck, liver or kidney cancer. CDR3 loop: CASSPLRLAGVEDTQYF. The CDR3 DNA sequence: TGTGCCAGCTCACCACTCCGCCTAGCGGGAGTGGAAGATACGCAGTATTTT.